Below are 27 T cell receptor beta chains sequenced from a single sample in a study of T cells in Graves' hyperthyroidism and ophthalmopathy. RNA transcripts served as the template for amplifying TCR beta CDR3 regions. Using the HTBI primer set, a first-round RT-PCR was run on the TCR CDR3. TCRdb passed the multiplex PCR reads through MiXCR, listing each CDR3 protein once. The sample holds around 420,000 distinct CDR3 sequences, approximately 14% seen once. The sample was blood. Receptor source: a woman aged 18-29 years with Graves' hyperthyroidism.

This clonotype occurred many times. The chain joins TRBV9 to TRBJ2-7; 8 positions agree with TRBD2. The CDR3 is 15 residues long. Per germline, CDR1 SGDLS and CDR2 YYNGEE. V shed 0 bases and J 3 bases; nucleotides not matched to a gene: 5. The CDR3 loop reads CASSVAGGKGYEQYF. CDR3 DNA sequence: TGTGCCAGCAGCGTAGCGGGAGGGAAAGGCTACGAGCAGTACTTC. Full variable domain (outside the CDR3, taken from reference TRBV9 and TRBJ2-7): DSGVTQTPKHLITATGQRVTLRCSPRSGDLSVYWYQQSLDQGLQFLIQYYNGEERAKGNILERFSAQQFPDLHSELNLSSLELGDSALYFCASSVAGGKGYEQYFGPGTRLTVT.

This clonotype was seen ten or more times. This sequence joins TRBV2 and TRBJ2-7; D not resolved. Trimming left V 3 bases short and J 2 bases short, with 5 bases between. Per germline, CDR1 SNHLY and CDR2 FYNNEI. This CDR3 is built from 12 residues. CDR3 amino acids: CASSDRAYEQYF. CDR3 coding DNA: TGTGCCAGCAGTGACAGAGCCTACGAGCAGTACTTC.

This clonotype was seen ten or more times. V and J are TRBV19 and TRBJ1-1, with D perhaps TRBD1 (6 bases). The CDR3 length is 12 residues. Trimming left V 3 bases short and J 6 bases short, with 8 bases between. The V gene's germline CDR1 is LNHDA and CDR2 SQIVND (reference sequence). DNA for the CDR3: TGTGCCAGTAGTATGGACAGACCTGAAGCTTTCTTT. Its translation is CASSMDRPEAFF.

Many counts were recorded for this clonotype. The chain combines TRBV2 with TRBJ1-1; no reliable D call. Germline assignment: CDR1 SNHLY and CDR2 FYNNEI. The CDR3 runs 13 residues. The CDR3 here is CAAPPLGNTEAFF. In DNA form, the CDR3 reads TGTGCTGCCCCCCCATTGGGCAACACTGAAGCTTTCTTT.

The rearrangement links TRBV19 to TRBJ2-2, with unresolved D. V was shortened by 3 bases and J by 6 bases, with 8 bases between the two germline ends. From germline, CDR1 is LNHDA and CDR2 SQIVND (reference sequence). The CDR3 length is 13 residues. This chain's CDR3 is CASSISGSGELFF. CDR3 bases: TGTGCCAGTAGTATTTCGGGCTCCGGGGAGCTGTTTTTT. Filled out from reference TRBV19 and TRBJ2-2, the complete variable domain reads DGGITQSPKYLFRKEGQNVTLSCEQNLNHDAMYWYRQDPGQGLRLIYYSQIVNDFQKGDIAEGYSVSREKKESFPLTVTSAQKNPTAFYLCASSISGSGELFFGEGSRLTVL.

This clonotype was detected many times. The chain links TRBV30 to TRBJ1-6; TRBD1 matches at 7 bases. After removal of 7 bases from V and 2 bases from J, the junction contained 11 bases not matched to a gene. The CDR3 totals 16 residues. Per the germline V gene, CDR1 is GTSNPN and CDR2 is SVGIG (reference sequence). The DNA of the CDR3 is TGTGCCTCAAAGTTATTTGGGACAGCCTATAATTCACCCCTCCACTTT. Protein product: CASKLFGTAYNSPLHF.

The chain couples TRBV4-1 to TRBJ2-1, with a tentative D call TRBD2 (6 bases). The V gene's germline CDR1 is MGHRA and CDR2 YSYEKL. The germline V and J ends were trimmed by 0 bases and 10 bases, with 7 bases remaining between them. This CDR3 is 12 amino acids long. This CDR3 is CASSQDRGEQFF. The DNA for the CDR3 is TGCGCCAGCAGCCAAGATCGGGGGGAGCAGTTCTTC.

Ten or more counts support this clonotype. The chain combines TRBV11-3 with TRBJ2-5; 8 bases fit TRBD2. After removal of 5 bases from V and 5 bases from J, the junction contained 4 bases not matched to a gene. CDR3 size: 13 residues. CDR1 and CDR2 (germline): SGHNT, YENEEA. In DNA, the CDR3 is TGTGCCAGCAGCCCGGGGGGGTTGGAGACCCAGTACTTC. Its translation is CASSPGGLETQYF.

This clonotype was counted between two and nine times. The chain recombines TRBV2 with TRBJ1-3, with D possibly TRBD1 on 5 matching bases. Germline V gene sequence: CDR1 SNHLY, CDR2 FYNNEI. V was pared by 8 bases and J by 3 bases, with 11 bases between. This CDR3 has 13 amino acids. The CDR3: CASGYRLGNTIYF. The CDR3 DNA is TGTGCCAGCGGCTACAGGCTTGGAAACACCATATATTTT.

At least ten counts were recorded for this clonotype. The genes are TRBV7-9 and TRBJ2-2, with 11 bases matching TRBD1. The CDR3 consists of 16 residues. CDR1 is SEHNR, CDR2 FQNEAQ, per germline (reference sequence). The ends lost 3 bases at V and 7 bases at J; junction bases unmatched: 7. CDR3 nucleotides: TGTGCCAGCAGCTTCGGACAGGGGGCCGGGGACGGGGAGCTGTTTTTT. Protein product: CASSFGQGAGDGELFF.

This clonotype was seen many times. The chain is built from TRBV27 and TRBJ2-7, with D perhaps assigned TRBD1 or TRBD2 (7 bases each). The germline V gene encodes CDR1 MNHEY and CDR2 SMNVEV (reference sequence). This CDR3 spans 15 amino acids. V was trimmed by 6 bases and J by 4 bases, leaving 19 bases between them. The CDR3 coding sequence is TGTGCCAGCAGCTACAACAGGGGAGGGGAGTACGAGCAGTACTTC. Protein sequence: CASSYNRGGEYEQYF.

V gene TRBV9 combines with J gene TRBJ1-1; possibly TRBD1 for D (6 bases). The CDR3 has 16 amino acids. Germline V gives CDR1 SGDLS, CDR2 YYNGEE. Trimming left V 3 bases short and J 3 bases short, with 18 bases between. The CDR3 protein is CASSDNHRDQDTEAFF. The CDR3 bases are TGTGCCAGCAGCGATAACCACAGGGACCAAGACACTGAAGCTTTCTTT.

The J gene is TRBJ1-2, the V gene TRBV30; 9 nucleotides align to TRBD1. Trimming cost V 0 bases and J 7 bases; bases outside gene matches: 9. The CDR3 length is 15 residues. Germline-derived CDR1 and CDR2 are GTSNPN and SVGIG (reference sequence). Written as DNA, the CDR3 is TGTGCCTGGAGTGTAGGCCCGGACAGGGGTTTTGGCTACACCTTC. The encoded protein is CAWSVGPDRGFGYTF.

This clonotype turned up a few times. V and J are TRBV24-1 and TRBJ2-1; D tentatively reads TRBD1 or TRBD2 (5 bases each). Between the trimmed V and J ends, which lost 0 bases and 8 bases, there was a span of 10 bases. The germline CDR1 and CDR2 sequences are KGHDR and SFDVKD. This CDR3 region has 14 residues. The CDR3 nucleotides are TGTGCCACCAGTGATTTGTCCGGGGCCGATGAGCAGTTCTTC. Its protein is CATSDLSGADEQFF.

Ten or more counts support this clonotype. The CDR3 DNA follows: TGTGCCAGCAGTTTGGGGGGGGCGCGGAATGAGCAGTTCTTC. This sequence encodes CASSLGGARNEQFF. This chain links TRBV28 with TRBJ2-1; D perhaps matches TRBD2 (7 bases). CDR1 and CDR2 (germline): MDHEN, SYDVKM. CDR3 length: 14 residues. Trimming left V 3 bases short and J 7 bases short, with 13 bases between. The complete variable domain, with remaining parts taken from reference TRBV28 and TRBJ2-1, reads DVKVTQSSRYLVKRTGEKVFLECVQDMDHENMFWYRQDPGLGLRLIYFSYDVKMKEKGDIPEGYSVSREKKERFSLILESASTNQTSMYLCASSLGGARNEQFFGPGTRLTVL.

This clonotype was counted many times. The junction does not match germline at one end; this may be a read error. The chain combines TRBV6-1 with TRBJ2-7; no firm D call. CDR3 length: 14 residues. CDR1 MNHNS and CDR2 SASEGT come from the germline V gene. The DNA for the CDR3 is TGTGCCAGCAGCGAAGCCCGAGACCGATACGCGCAGTACTTC. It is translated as CASSEARDRYAQYF.

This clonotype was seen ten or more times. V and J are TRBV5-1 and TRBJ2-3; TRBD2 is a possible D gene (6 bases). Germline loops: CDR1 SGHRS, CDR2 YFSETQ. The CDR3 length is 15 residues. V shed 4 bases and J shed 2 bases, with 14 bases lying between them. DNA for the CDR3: TGCGCCAGCAGCCCCAGACTAGGTTTCACAGATACGCAGTATTTT. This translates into CASSPRLGFTDTQYF.

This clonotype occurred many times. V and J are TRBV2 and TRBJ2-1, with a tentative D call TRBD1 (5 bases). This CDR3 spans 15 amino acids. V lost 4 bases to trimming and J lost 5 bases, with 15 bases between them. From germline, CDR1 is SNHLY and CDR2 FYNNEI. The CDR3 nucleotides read TGTGCCAGCAGTGTATCGGAGTTAGGGGACAATGAGCAGTTCTTC. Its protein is CASSVSELGDNEQFF.

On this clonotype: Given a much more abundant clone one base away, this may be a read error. CDR3 residues: CSATGHLISPLHF. The CDR3 region has the DNA TGCAGTGCTACGGGACACCTCATTTCACCCCTCCACTTT. This sequence joins TRBV20-1 and TRBJ1-6, with a weak D call TRBD1 (6 bases). The CDR3 runs to 13 residues. From germline, CDR1 is DFQATT and CDR2 SNEGSKA (reference sequence). The V and J ends lost 4 bases and 9 bases respectively, with 13 bases between them.

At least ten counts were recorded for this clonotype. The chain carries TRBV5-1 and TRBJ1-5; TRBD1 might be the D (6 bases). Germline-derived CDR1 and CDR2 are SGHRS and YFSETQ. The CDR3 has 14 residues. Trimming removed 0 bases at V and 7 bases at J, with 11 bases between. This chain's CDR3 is CASSLEGVGQPQHF. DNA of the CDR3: TGCGCCAGCAGCTTGGAGGGGGTCGGACAGCCCCAGCATTTT. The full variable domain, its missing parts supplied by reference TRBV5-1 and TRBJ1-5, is KAGVTQTPRYLIKTRGQQVTLSCSPISGHRSVSWYQQTPGQGLQFLFEYFSETQRNKGNFPGRFSGRQFSNSRSEMNVSTLELGDSALYLCASSLEGVGQPQHFGDGTRLSIL.

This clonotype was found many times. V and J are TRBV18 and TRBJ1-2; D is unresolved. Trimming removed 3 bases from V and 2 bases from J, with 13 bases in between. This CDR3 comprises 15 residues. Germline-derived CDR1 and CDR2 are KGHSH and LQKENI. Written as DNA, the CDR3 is TGTGCCAGCTCACCCCTTCAAGACAACAACTATGGCTACACCTTC. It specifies CASSPLQDNNYGYTF.

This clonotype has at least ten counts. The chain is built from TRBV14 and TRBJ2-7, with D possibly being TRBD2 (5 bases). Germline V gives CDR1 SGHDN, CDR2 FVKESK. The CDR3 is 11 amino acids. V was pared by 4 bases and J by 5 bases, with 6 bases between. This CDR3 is CASSPEDEQYF. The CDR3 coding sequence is TGTGCCAGCAGCCCGGAGGACGAGCAGTACTTC.

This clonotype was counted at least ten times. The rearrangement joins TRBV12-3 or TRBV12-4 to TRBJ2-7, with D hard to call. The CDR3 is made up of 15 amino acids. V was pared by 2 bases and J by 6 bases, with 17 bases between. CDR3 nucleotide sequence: TGTGCCAGCAGTTTATGGAGTAACTGGGCCCGCGAGCAGTACTTC. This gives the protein CASSLWSNWAREQYF.

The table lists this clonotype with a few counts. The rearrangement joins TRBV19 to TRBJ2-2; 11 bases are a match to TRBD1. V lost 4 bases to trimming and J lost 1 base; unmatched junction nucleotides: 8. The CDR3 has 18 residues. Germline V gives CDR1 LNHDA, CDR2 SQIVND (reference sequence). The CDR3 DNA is TGTGCCAGTAGTACCCATTTCGGGACAGGGGGGAACACCGGGGAGCTGTTTTTT. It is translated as CASSTHFGTGGNTGELFF.

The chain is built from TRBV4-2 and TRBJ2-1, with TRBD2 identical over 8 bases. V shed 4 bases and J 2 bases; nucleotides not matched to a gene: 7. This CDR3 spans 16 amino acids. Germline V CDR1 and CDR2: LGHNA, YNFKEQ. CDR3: CASSPGGAGPYNEQFF. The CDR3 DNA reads TGTGCCAGCAGCCCGGGGGGGGCTGGCCCCTACAATGAGCAGTTCTTC.

CDR3 protein: CASSIGRGVTGELFF. The CDR3 region has the DNA TGTGCCAGTAGTATAGGGAGAGGGGTTACCGGGGAGCTGTTTTTT. This chain uses TRBV19 with TRBJ2-2, with D perhaps matching TRBD1 or TRBD2 (5 bases each). Germline V lookup: CDR1 LNHDA, CDR2 SQIVND (reference sequence). The CDR3 has 15 residues. V was trimmed by 1 base and J by 5 bases, leaving 11 bases between them.

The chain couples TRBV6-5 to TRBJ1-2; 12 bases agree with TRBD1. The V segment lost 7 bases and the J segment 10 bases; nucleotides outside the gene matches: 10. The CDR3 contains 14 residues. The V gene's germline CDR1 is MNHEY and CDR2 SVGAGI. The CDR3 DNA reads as TGTGCCAGCAATTTGGACGGGACAGGGGGCGACTACACCTTC. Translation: CASNLDGTGGDYTF.